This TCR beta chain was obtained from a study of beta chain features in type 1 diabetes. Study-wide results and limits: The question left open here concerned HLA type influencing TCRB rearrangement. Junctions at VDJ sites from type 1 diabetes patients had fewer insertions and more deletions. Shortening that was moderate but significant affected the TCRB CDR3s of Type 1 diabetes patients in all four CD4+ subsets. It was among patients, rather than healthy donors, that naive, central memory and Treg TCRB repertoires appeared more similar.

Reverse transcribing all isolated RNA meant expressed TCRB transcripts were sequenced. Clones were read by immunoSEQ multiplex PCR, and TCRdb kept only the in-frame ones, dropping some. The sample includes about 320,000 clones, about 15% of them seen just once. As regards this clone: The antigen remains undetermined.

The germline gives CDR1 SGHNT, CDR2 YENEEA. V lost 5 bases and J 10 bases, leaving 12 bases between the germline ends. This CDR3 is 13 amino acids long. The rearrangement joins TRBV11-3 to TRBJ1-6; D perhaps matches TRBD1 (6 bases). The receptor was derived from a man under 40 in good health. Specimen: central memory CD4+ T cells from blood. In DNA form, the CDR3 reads TGTGCCAGCAGCCGAAAGGACAGCTCACCCCTCCACTTT. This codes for CASSRKDSSPLHF.